This T cell receptor (beta chain) was obtained from a study of early T cells in non-severe SARS-CoV-2 infection. Study background: Chains were unpaired, as sequencing was done on bulk RNA from unsorted whole blood.

The protocol attached unique molecular identifiers to individual cDNA molecules. MiXCR, run by TCRdb on the 5' RACE reads, gives a single entry per CDR3 protein. The table shows 79,000 or so distinct CDR3 sequences, with roughly 13% occurring only once. This clonotype was counted many times. Antigen specificity is unknown. Study conclusions and caveats: CD4 and private specificities were missed by VDJdb matching, which favored anti-spike CD8 responses.

The sequencing sample was made of whole blood. The receptor comes from an adult who was a healthcare worker with PCR-confirmed SARS-CoV-2 infection or an uninfected control (not recorded which).

The CDR3 nucleotides read TGTGCCAGCAGTTTAAGGGGGGAACGAAAAGCTTTCTTT. Amino acid sequence: CASSLRGERKAFF. The chain employs TRBV27 and TRBJ1-1, with D perhaps matching TRBD1 (6 bases). The CDR3 loop spans 13 amino acids. Per germline, CDR1 MNHEY and CDR2 SMNVEV (reference sequence). Trimming cost V 2 bases and J 9 bases, with 13 bases left between them.